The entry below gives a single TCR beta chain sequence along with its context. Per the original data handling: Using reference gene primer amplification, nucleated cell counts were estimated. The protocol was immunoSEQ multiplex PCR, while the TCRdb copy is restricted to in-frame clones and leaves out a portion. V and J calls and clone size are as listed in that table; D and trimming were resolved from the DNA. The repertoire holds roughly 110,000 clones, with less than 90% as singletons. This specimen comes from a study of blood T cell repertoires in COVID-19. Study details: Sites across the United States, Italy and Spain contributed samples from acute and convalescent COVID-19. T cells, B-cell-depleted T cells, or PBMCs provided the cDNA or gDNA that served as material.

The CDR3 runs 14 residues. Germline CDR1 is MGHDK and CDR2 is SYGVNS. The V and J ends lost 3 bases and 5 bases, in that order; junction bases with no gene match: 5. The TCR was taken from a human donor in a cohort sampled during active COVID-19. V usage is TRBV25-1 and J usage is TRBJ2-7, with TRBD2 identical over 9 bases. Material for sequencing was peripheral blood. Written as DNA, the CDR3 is TGTGCCAGCAGTGACCGGGGACTAGCTAACGAGCAGTACTTC. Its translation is CASSDRGLANEQYF.